Presented here are 31 T cell receptor beta chains from one specimen sequenced in a study of T cell responses to AZD1222 COVID-19 vaccine. The method was immunoSEQ multiplex PCR; TCRdb's version includes in-frame clones alone and lacks a portion of them. Of some 83,000 clones in the sample, about 83% were seen once. The sequencing used peripheral blood, collected on day 0 of AZD1222 vaccination. Source of these receptors: an adult in good health.

V and J are TRBV5-1 and TRBJ2-7, with D tentatively TRBD1 or TRBD2 (5 bases each). Trimming pared 6 bases from V and 3 bases from J, leaving 19 bases between. The CDR3 loop spans 15 amino acids. Germline CDR1 is SGHRS and CDR2 is YFSETQ. This chain's CDR3 is CASTYTGTGSYEQYF. Written as DNA, the CDR3 is TGCGCCAGCACCTATACCGGGACGGGGAGCTACGAGCAGTACTTC.

The chain is built from TRBV7-9 and TRBJ2-7; TRBD1 agrees at 7 bases. Germline V gene sequence: CDR1 SEHNR, CDR2 FQNEAQ (reference sequence). The trim removed 8 bases at V and 5 bases at J, leaving 9 bases unmatched. The CDR3 is 13 residues long. CDR3 nucleotide sequence: TGTGCCAGCTCTTCGACAGGGTACGACGAGCAGTACTTC. It specifies CASSSTGYDEQYF.

The chain recombines TRBV19 with TRBJ1-6, with D tentatively TRBD1 (6 bases). V was trimmed by 3 bases and J by 9 bases, leaving 15 bases between them. Germline V gene lookup returns CDR1 LNHDA and CDR2 SQIVND (reference sequence). The CDR3 totals 15 residues. The CDR3, as DNA: TGTGCCAGTAGTATTTCACAGGGCGGCGGTTCACCCCTCCACTTT. Residues: CASSISQGGGSPLHF.

This clone was counted once. V gene TRBV5-1 combines with J gene TRBJ1-5; perhaps TRBD1 as D (6 bases). Germline values: CDR1 SGHRS, CDR2 YFSETQ. The length of the CDR3 is 14 residues. Trimming removed 4 bases at V and 9 bases at J, with 17 bases between. The CDR3 bases are TGCGCCAGCAGCCCGGACAGCGCCAGTAGGCCCCAGCATTTT. As protein: CASSPDSASRPQHF.

The rearrangement uses TRBV20-1 and TRBJ2-3; 8 bases map to TRBD2. Per the germline V gene, CDR1 is DFQATT and CDR2 is SNEGSKA (reference sequence). The V gene end was trimmed by 3 bases and the J gene end by 4 bases; junction bases not matched to a gene: 6. This CDR3 is built from 14 residues. The CDR3 DNA sequence: TGCAGTGCTAGTATCGGGAGGGCCGCAGATACGCAGTATTTT. Translation gives CSASIGRAADTQYF.

This CDR3 reads CAWSTGTENIQYF. CDR3 bases: TGTGCCTGGAGTACGGGGACAGAAAACATTCAGTACTTC. V gene TRBV30 combines with J gene TRBJ2-4; 7 bases match TRBD1. This CDR3 has 13 residues. Looked up from germline, CDR1 is GTSNPN and CDR2 is SVGIG (reference sequence). Germline trimming cut 2 bases from V and 5 bases from J; bases unmatched to any gene: 3.

The CDR3 here is CASTRGGTSTDTQYF. The CDR3 region has the DNA TGTGCCAGTACCCGGGGCGGGACTAGCACAGATACGCAGTATTTT. This chain uses TRBV19 with TRBJ2-3; TRBD2 might be the D (6 bases). V was pared by 7 bases and J by 0 bases, with 14 bases between. CDR1 is LNHDA and CDR2 is SQIVND in the germline V gene (reference sequence). This CDR3 contains 15 residues. The full variable domain, rest sourced from reference TRBV19 and TRBJ2-3, is DGGITQSPKYLFRKEGQNVTLSCEQNLNHDAMYWYRQDPGQGLRLIYYSQIVNDFQKGDIAEGYSVSREKKESFPLTVTSAQKNPTAFYLCASTRGGTSTDTQYFGPGTRLTVL.

The V and J genes are TRBV18 and TRBJ2-1; TRBD2 matches at 9 bases. CDR3 length: 15 amino acids. Germline lookup yields CDR1 KGHSH and CDR2 LQKENI. V gave up 6 bases and J gave up 6 bases; unmatched junction bases: 9. CDR3 loop: CASSRQREAVNEQFF. The CDR3 nucleotides are TGTGCCAGCTCCCGTCAGCGGGAGGCTGTCAATGAGCAGTTCTTC.

The chain is built from TRBV28 and TRBJ2-2; no definite D call. The CDR3 extends over 13 amino acids. V was trimmed by 8 bases and J by 5 bases, leaving 12 bases between them. The germline gives CDR1 MDHEN, CDR2 SYDVKM. The chain's CDR3 is CASAVSKTGELFF. The DNA of the CDR3 is TGTGCCAGCGCTGTTTCCAAAACCGGGGAGCTGTTTTTT.

The chain links TRBV4-1 to TRBJ1-2; D is perhaps TRBD1 (5 bases). V was clipped by 7 bases and J by 2 bases, with 11 bases between them. The CDR3 has 13 amino acids. The germline gives CDR1 MGHRA, CDR2 YSYEKL. This chain's CDR3 is CASTKGRNYGYTF. The CDR3 DNA reads as TGCGCCAGCACCAAGGGGCGAAACTATGGCTACACCTTC.

V usage is TRBV19 and J usage is TRBJ2-5; TRBD2 matches at 12 bases. CDR1 is LNHDA, CDR2 SQIVND, per germline (reference sequence). CDR3 length equals 15 residues. J lost 2 bases, V lost 3 bases, and 1 base had no gene match. The CDR3 spells CASSMTSGGQETQYF. The CDR3 DNA reads TGTGCCAGTAGTATGACTAGCGGGGGTCAAGAGACCCAGTACTTC.

The V call is TRBV7-9, the J call TRBJ1-3; tentatively, D is TRBD1 (5 bases). CDR1 and CDR2 (germline): SEHNR, FQNEAQ (reference sequence). The CDR3 is 15 amino acids. V was pared by 2 bases and J by 0 bases, with 8 bases between. CDR3 DNA sequence: TGTGCCAGCAGCTTATCAGGGAGCTCTGGAAACACCATATATTTT. The encoded protein is CASSLSGSSGNTIYF.

The chain uses TRBV18 and TRBJ2-2; 8 bases are shared with TRBD2. Losses at the gene ends were 6 bases for V and 6 bases for J; bases not matched to a gene: 15. The CDR3 consists of 17 residues. The germline gives CDR1 KGHSH, CDR2 LQKENI. CDR3 nucleotide sequence: TGTGCCAGCTCCCCGATAGCGGGACCCCCAGGATCCGGGGAGCTGTTTTTT. Residues: CASSPIAGPPGSGELFF.

The chain couples TRBV6-6 to TRBJ1-1; D is uncertain. Trimming removed 5 bases at V and 6 bases at J, with 7 bases between. In germline, CDR1 is MNHNY, CDR2 SVGAGI (reference sequence). The CDR3 runs 11 residues. CDR3: CASSPRAEAFF. CDR3 DNA sequence: TGTGCCAGCAGTCCCCGGGCTGAAGCTTTCTTT.

This chain connects TRBV21-1 to TRBJ2-7. TRBV21-1 represents a pseudogene. This CDR3 is built from 11 residues. The CDR3 loop is CASSNRYEQYF. The CDR3 nucleotides are TGTGCCAGCAGCAATCGATACGAGCAGTACTTC.

This clone was counted a single time. This chain joins TRBV3-1 (or the pseudogene TRBV3-2) and TRBJ1-2; D is unresolved. V was shortened by 4 bases and J by 2 bases, with 14 bases between the two germline ends. Germline lookup yields CDR1 LGHDT and CDR2 YNNKEL (reference sequence). This CDR3 has 15 residues. CDR3 sequence (DNA): TGTGCCAGCAGCCGGAGTGGAGGTAGAAACTATGGCTACACCTTC. Protein sequence: CASSRSGGRNYGYTF.

V is TRBV28 and J is TRBJ2-7; D gene ambiguous. The CDR3 sequence is 13 residues long. From germline, CDR1 is MDHEN and CDR2 SYDVKM. Trimming left V 7 bases short and J 7 bases short, with 17 bases between. The CDR3 loop reads CASTKDPIGEQYF. The CDR3, as DNA: TGTGCCAGCACCAAGGACCCGATCGGGGAGCAGTACTTC.

The chain links TRBV9 to TRBJ2-2; 9 positions match TRBD1. Germline V gene sequence: CDR1 SGDLS, CDR2 YYNGEE. This CDR3 contains 16 residues. J lost 4 bases, V lost 3 bases, and 7 bases had no gene match. The CDR3 coding sequence is TGTGCCAGCAGCGCCTACAGGGGGCATGGCACCGGGGAGCTGTTTTTT. Its protein is CASSAYRGHGTGELFF.

The genes are TRBV7-6 and TRBJ1-5, with a tentative D call TRBD1 (5 bases). There are 16 residues in the CDR3. Germline values: CDR1 SGHVS, CDR2 FNYEAQ. The V end was cut by 1 base, the J end by 0 bases, with 10 bases between. The CDR3 nucleotides read TGTGCCAGCAGCTTAGAGCAGGGTTATAGCAATCAGCCCCAGCATTTT. The encoded protein is CASSLEQGYSNQPQHF.

V and J are TRBV5-6 and TRBJ1-2; 8 bases are a match to TRBD1. The CDR3 length is 12 residues. Per germline, CDR1 SGHDT and CDR2 YYEEEE. Germline trimming cut 3 bases from V and 8 bases from J; bases unmatched to any gene: 3. CDR3 in DNA: TGTGCCAGCAGCTGGGACAGGTTGGGCTACACCTTC. Protein product: CASSWDRLGYTF.

This clone has just one count. The J gene is TRBJ1-1, the V gene TRBV6-4, with D perhaps TRBD1 (5 bases). With 6 bases removed from V and 1 base from J, the gap between germline ends came to 9 bases. Germline values: CDR1 MRHNA, CDR2 SNTAGT. CDR3 length equals 13 residues. The CDR3 region has the DNA TGTGCCAGCAGCCGGGACGGGAACACTGAAGCTTTCTTT. As protein: CASSRDGNTEAFF.

CDR3 sequence reads: CASSVGTSEETQYF. The CDR3 nucleotides read TGTGCCAGCAGCGTAGGGACTAGCGAGGAGACCCAGTACTTC. The gene calls are TRBV9 and TRBJ2-5, with 9 positions matching TRBD2. Looked up from germline, CDR1 is SGDLS and CDR2 is YYNGEE. The V gene end was trimmed by 0 bases and the J gene end by 5 bases; junction bases not matched to a gene: 2. The CDR3 is 14 residues long.

This clone showed up just a few times. The chain joins TRBV12-3 or TRBV12-4 to TRBJ1-4, with 7 bases fitting TRBD1. The CDR3 is 13 amino acids. After removal of 7 bases from V and 7 bases from J, the junction contained 6 bases not matched to a gene. The CDR3 spells CASKDRVSEKLFF. CDR3 DNA: TGTGCCAGCAAAGACAGGGTTAGTGAAAAACTGTTTTTT.

V usage is TRBV6-5 and J usage is TRBJ1-6, with D unresolved. CDR3 length: 15 residues. The germline V and J ends were trimmed by 6 bases and 0 bases, with 9 bases remaining between them. Germline CDR1 MNHEY, CDR2 SVGAGI. CDR3 nucleotides: TGTGCCAGCAGCCCCGAGGGCTCCTATAATTCACCCCTCCACTTT. It yields the protein CASSPEGSYNSPLHF.

This chain joins TRBV27 and TRBJ2-3; perhaps TRBD2 as D (6 bases). The CDR3 is made up of 15 amino acids. Germline-derived CDR1 and CDR2 are MNHEY and SMNVEV (reference sequence). V lost 1 base, J lost 7 bases, and 15 bases lay in between. This CDR3 reads CASSLLGGAGNTQYF. The CDR3 region has the DNA TGTGCCAGCAGTTTATTGGGCGGGGCAGGGAATACGCAGTATTTT.

The CDR3 nucleotides read TGTGCCAGCAGTCCAGGGGGGTCTAGCGGGAACTACGAGCAGTACTTC. Its translation: CASSPGGSSGNYEQYF. The V gene is TRBV27, the J gene TRBJ2-7, with 9 bases identical to TRBD2. Unmatched junction bases numbered 11, after V lost 5 bases and J lost 3 bases. CDR3 length: 16 amino acids. Germline CDR1 and CDR2: MNHEY and SMNVEV (reference sequence).

V is TRBV5-4 and J is TRBJ1-2; a weak D match, TRBD1 (5 bases). The V end lost 0 bases, the J end lost 3 bases, and 6 bases lay between the germline ends. This CDR3 contains 13 residues. CDR1 and CDR2 from the germline V gene are SGHNT and YYREEE (reference sequence). The CDR3 coding sequence is TGTGCCAGCAGCTTGGGAGGGGACTATGGCTACACCTTC. Amino acids: CASSLGGDYGYTF.

This clone turned up a few times. The chain employs TRBV29-1 and TRBJ2-3; a possible D gene is TRBD2 (5 bases). The CDR3 contains 14 residues. CDR1 and CDR2 from the germline V gene are SQVTM and ANQGSEA. V lost 0 bases to trimming and J lost 1 base, with 8 bases between them. The CDR3 DNA sequence: TGCAGCGTTGAAGATCCCGGGGGCACAGATACGCAGTATTTT. This translates into CSVEDPGGTDTQYF.

This sequence joins TRBV6-2 or TRBV6-3 and TRBJ2-2, with 9 bases lining up with TRBD2. There are 15 residues in the CDR3. V shed 6 bases and J 4 bases; nucleotides not matched to a gene: 6. Germline values: CDR1 MNHEY, CDR2 SVGEGT. For the CDR3, the DNA is TGTGCCAGCAGCCGGGGGACTAGCCCCACCGGGGAGCTGTTTTTT. The encoded protein is CASSRGTSPTGELFF.

This clone was counted once. The V and J genes are TRBV19 and TRBJ2-7; D is ambiguous. Germline CDR1 is LNHDA and CDR2 is SQIVND (reference sequence). There are 14 residues in the CDR3. V shed 4 bases and J shed 0 bases, with 10 bases lying between them. CDR3 DNA sequence: TGTGCCAGTAGTAAGGACCCTGTCTCCTACGAGCAGTACTTC. Protein: CASSKDPVSYEQYF.

This clone was detected only a few times. The chain joins TRBV5-6 to TRBJ2-7, with D uncertain. The germline V and J ends were trimmed by 1 base and 0 bases, with 8 bases remaining between them. The germline gives CDR1 SGHDT, CDR2 YYEEEE. This CDR3 comprises 14 residues. The CDR3 loop is CASSLTQSSYEQYF. The DNA of the CDR3 is TGTGCCAGCAGCTTGACCCAAAGCTCCTACGAGCAGTACTTC.